This TCR beta chain was found in a study of control samples from healthy donors and cancer patients. Assay: immunoSEQ multiplex PCR; the TCRdb copy retains only in-frame clones and omits some. The profile covers about 84,000 clones, with about nine tenths appearing a single time and more than 15% taken by the ten largest. From germline, CDR1 is GTSNPN and CDR2 SVGIG (reference sequence). This CDR3 has 15 amino acids. The V gene end was trimmed by 3 bases and the J gene end by 3 bases; junction bases not matched to a gene: 8. Sequencing was carried out using blood. The J gene is TRBJ1-3, the V gene TRBV30; 7 nucleotides match TRBD1. This receptor was taken from a man aged 25 to 40 in good health. CDR3 in amino acids: CAWSRTGQLGNTIYF. DNA for the CDR3: TGTGCCTGGAGCCGAACGGGACAGCTTGGAAACACCATATATTTT.